This TCR beta chain was recorded in a study of T cells in Graves' hyperthyroidism and ophthalmopathy. This clonotype was counted at least ten times. RNA transcripts were the template for amplifying TCR beta CDR3 regions. First-round RT-PCR of the TCR CDR3 relied on the HTBI primer set. TCRdb processed the multiplex PCR reads anew with MiXCR; each CDR3 protein has one entry. Here the sample spans around 620,000 distinct CDR3 sequences, roughly 17% being singletons. The CDR3 has 16 residues. CDR1 is MNHEY, CDR2 SMNVEV, per germline (reference sequence). Trimming removed 4 bases from V and 4 bases from J; junction bases left unmatched: 6.

Sequencing was performed on blood. The chain combines TRBV27 with TRBJ2-3; 12 nucleotides agree with TRBD2. The sequence derives from a woman aged 25 to 39 with Graves' hyperthyroidism. CDR3 coding DNA: TGTGCCAGCAGTTCTGGACTAGCGGGATACTCAGATACGCAGTATTTT. Translated, it gives CASSSGLAGYSDTQYF.